This T cell receptor beta chain was identified during a study of regulatory T cells in long-lasting Graves disease. Study-wide background: Graves' patients diagnosed newly had used antithyroid drugs under 3 months.

Combining iRepertoire HTBI primers with Arm-PCR of CDR3 regions, the authors built TCR beta libraries. TCRdb re-analysed the multiplex PCR reads in MiXCR, keeping a single row per CDR3 protein. The sample carries some 500,000 distinct CDR3 sequences, about 16% recorded once. General observations from the study: A greater number of public clonotypes (approximately 2,500) was shared by persistent patients than by new patients (roughly 880). TRBV28 was favored in persistent disease, as were TRBJ1-2 and TRBJ2-5.

The germline V gene encodes CDR1 LNHDA and CDR2 SQIVND (reference sequence). Trimming cost V 8 bases and J 0 bases; bases outside gene matches: 9. The CDR3 loop spans 15 amino acids. Time point in this sample: newly diagnosed GD, antithyroid drugs for less than 3 months. The TCR library was made from RNA extracted from PBMCs. Concerning this clonotype: Its specificity is unknown.

This same sample was also part of a study on T cells in Graves' hyperthyroidism and ophthalmopathy. That work contributes: The blood repertoire included most of the expanded thyroid clonotypes above 0.001.

The rearrangement joins TRBV19 to TRBJ1-1, with 7 bases fitting TRBD1. The sample was peripheral blood mononuclear cells (PBMCs), taken at new diagnosis, from a patient treated with antithyroid drugs. The TCR sequence derives from a woman aged 35-65 years with Graves disease. CDR3 amino acids: CASCRDRSMNTEAFF. The CDR3 bases are TGTGCCAGTTGCCGGGACAGATCTATGAACACTGAAGCTTTCTTT.